Listed below are T cell receptor beta chains from one sample, sequenced in a study of shared clonotypes between healthy human individuals. Produced via immunoSEQ multiplex PCR; TCRdb's table is partial and in-frame only. The top ten clones hold about 0.34% of a sample with around 2.5 million clones, 93% of them seen once. The sequenced sample was naive CD4+ T cells from PBMCs. These TCRs come from a young man in good health. Some clones in this sample may be carry-over from other donors' samples. CDR3s include the opening cysteine and the closing phenylalanine or tryptophan. Each record gives: D gene, V gene, CDR3 length, J gene, CDR3 protein. D genes are given only for firm matches.

d_call: NA
v_call: TRBV28
cdr3_length: 14
j_call: TRBJ1-1
cdr3_aa: CASSLVQVSTEAFF

d_call: NA
v_call: TRBV6-1
cdr3_length: 12
j_call: TRBJ2-3
cdr3_aa: CASLGSTDTQYF

d_call: TRBD1
v_call: TRBV7-3
cdr3_length: 16
j_call: TRBJ1-2
cdr3_aa: CASSPGPDRGSYGYTF

d_call: TRBD1
v_call: TRBV7-2
cdr3_length: 15
j_call: TRBJ2-1
cdr3_aa: CASSIRGSSYNEQFF

d_call: NA
v_call: TRBV7-6
cdr3_length: 14
j_call: TRBJ2-1
cdr3_aa: CASTQTGVVREQFF

d_call: NA
v_call: TRBV7-5
cdr3_length: 15
j_call: TRBJ2-3
cdr3_aa: CVRSSRLPSCNTQYF

d_call: NA
v_call: TRBV5-1
cdr3_length: 13
j_call: TRBJ2-2
cdr3_aa: CASSLGATGELFF

d_call: NA
v_call: TRBV2
cdr3_length: 12
j_call: TRBJ2-7
cdr3_aa: CASSATAYEQYF

d_call: TRBD1
v_call: TRBV5-1
cdr3_length: 15
j_call: TRBJ1-1
cdr3_aa: CASTQTGGSNTEAFF

d_call: TRBD1
v_call: TRBV6-4
cdr3_length: 13
j_call: TRBJ2-1
cdr3_aa: CASSWDRTGEQFF

d_call: NA
v_call: TRBV10-1
cdr3_length: 14
j_call: TRBJ2-1
cdr3_aa: CASRTPAGINEQFF

d_call: NA
v_call: TRBV5-1
cdr3_length: 13
j_call: TRBJ1-1
cdr3_aa: CASSPLPNTEAFF

d_call: NA
v_call: TRBV27
cdr3_length: 15
j_call: TRBJ1-5
cdr3_aa: CASSQPGDSNQPQHF

d_call: NA
v_call: TRBV28
cdr3_length: 15
j_call: TRBJ2-3
cdr3_aa: CASSWTPGATDTQYF

d_call: NA
v_call: TRBV5-1
cdr3_length: 14
j_call: TRBJ1-6
cdr3_aa: CASSLGQPDSPLHF

d_call: TRBD1
v_call: TRBV5-1
cdr3_length: 15
j_call: TRBJ1-5
cdr3_aa: CASSLTGGKDQPQHF

d_call: NA
v_call: TRBV7-2
cdr3_length: 15
j_call: TRBJ2-7
cdr3_aa: CASSLGGVTYYEQYF